This T cell receptor beta chain was sequenced in a study of cytomegalovirus exposure and HLA in healthy donors. Whole-study context: From HLA-typed donors, an early data release held 70 million to 95 million unique TCRs.

The PCR had 60 Vbeta and 13 Jbeta primers. Repertoires were generated with immunoSEQ multiplex PCR, while TCRdb's copy carries only in-frame clones and drops some. The table records approximately 150,000 clones, about 65% of them present only once. Germline loops: CDR1 LNHDA, CDR2 SQIVND (reference sequence). The CDR3 totals 18 residues. V lost 5 bases to trimming and J lost 0 bases; unmatched junction nucleotides: 7. The rearrangement uses TRBV19 and TRBJ2-1; 13 nucleotides agree with TRBD2. The material sequenced was PBMCs. The sequence was collected from a woman aged 25 to 39 in good health and CMV-seronegative. CDR3 protein: CASSWRLAGGGSYNEQFF. DNA of the CDR3: TGTGCCAGTAGTTGGAGACTAGCGGGAGGCGGCTCCTACAATGAGCAGTTCTTC.